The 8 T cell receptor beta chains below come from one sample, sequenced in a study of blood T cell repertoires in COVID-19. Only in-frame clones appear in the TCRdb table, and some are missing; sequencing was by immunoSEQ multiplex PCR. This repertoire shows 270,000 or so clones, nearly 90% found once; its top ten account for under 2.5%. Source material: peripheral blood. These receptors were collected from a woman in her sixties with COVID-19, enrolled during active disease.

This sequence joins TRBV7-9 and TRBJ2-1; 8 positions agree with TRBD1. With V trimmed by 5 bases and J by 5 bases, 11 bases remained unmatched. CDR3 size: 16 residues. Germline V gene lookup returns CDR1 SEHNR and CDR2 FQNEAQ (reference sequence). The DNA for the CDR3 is TGTGCCAGCAGCAAGGAGCCCGGGACAGGAGACAATGAGCAGTTCTTC. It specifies CASSKEPGTGDNEQFF.

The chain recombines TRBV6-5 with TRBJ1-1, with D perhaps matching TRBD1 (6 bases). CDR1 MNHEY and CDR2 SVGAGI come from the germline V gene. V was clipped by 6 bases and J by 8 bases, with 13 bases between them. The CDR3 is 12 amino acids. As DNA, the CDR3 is TGTGCCAGCAGAATGACAGGTTCCGAAGCTTTCTTT. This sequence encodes CASRMTGSEAFF.

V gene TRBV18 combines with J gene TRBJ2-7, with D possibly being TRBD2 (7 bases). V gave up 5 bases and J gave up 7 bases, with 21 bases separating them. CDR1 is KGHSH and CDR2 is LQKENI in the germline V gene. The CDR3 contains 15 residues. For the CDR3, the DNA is TGTGCCAGCTCAACGCCGGGGGGCTTAACGGGGGAGCAGTACTTC. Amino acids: CASSTPGGLTGEQYF.

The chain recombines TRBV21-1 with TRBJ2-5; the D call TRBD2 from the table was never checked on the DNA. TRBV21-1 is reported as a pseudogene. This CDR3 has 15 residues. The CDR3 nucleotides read TGTGCCAGCAGCAAAGCTGGGAGGGGGAGGGAGACCCAGTACTTC. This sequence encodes CASSKAGRGRETQYF.

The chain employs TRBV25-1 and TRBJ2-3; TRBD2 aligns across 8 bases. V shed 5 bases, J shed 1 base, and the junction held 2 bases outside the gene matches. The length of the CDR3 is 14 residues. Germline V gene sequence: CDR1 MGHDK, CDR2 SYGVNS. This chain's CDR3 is CASSHSGGTDTQYF. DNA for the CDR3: TGTGCCAGCAGTCATAGCGGGGGCACAGATACGCAGTATTTT.

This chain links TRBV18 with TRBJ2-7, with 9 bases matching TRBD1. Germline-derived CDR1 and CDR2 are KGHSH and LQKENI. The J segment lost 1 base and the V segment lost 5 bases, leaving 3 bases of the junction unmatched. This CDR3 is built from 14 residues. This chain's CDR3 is CASSAGQGSYEQYF. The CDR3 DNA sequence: TGTGCCAGCTCAGCGGGACAGGGTTCCTACGAGCAGTACTTC.

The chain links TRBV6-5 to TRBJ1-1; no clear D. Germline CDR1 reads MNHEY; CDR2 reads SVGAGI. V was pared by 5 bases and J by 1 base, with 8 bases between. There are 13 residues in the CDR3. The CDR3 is CASSLTENTEAFF. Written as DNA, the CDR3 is TGTGCCAGCAGTCTCACAGAGAACACTGAAGCTTTCTTT.

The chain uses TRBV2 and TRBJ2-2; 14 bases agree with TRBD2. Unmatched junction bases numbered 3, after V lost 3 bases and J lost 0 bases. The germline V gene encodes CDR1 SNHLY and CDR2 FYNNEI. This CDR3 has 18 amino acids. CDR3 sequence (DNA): TGTGCCAGCAGTGAGAGGGGACTAGCGGGGGCGAACACCGGGGAGCTGTTTTTT. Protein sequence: CASSERGLAGANTGELFF.